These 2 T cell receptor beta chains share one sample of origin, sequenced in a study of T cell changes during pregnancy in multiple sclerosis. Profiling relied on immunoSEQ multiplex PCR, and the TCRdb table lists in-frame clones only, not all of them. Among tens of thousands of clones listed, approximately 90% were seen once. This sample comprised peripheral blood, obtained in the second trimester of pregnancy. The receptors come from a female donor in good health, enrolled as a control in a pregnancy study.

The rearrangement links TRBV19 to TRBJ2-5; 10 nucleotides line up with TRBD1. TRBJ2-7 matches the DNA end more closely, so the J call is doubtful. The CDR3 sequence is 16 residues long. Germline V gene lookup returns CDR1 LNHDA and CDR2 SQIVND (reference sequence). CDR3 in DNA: TGTGCCAGCGCTAATCCCGGGACAGGGGCCTCCTACGAGCAGTACTTC. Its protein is CASANPGTGASYEQYF.

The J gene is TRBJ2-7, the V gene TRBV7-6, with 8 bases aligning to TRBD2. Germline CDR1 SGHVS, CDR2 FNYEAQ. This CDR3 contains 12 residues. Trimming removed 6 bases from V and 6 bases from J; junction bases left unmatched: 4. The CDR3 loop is CASRGLGGEQYF. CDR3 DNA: TGTGCCAGCAGGGGACTAGGGGGCGAGCAGTACTTC.